These 3 T cell receptor beta chains share one sample of origin, sequenced in a study of OX40 agonist ivuxolimab in advanced cancers. Profiled with immunoSEQ multiplex PCR; TCRdb holds only in-frame clones, not every one. The repertoire holds roughly 18,000 clones, roughly 85% seen once, with 62% in the top ten. Source: CD4+ or CD8+ T cells sorted from blood, taken in a trial of the OX40 agonist ivuxolimab. These receptors came from an adult with an advanced solid tumor such as melanoma, head and neck, liver or kidney cancer.

This chain links TRBV6-5 with TRBJ2-7; no definite D call. The CDR3 has 12 residues. Germline CDR1 MNHEY, CDR2 SVGAGI. V shed 4 bases and J shed 6 bases, with 10 bases lying between them. CDR3 protein: CASSFLVGEQYF. The CDR3, as DNA: TGTGCCAGCAGTTTCCTTGTTGGCGAGCAGTACTTC.

This chain uses TRBV6-5 with TRBJ2-7; D may be TRBD1 (5 bases). The germline V gene has CDR1 MNHEY and CDR2 SVGAGI. The CDR3 loop spans 14 amino acids. V was shortened by 4 bases and J by 1 base, with 11 bases between the two germline ends. The CDR3 DNA sequence: TGTGCCAGCAGTTCTGGACATGGTTCCTACGAGCAGTACTTC. Its protein is CASSSGHGSYEQYF.

This chain joins TRBV27 and TRBJ1-5; D is undetermined. V lost 4 bases and J 0 bases, leaving 13 bases between the germline ends. This CDR3 has 16 residues. Germline V gives CDR1 MNHEY, CDR2 SMNVEV (reference sequence). The CDR3 DNA sequence: TGTGCCAGCAGTTACCCAAGTTTTTATAGCAATCAGCCCCAGCATTTT. Amino acid sequence: CASSYPSFYSNQPQHF.